The 30 T cell receptor beta chains below come from one sample, sequenced in a study of blood T cell repertoires in COVID-19. Some clones are missing from TCRdb's copy, which holds only in-frame ones; the method was immunoSEQ multiplex PCR. The table has about 160,000 clones, roughly 80% seen once. The source material was PBMCs or T cells enriched from blood (not recorded which). The receptors here all came from a middle-aged woman with acute COVID-19.

V and J are TRBV2 and TRBJ2-5, with 10 bases matching TRBD2. The J segment lost 4 bases and the V segment lost 2 bases, leaving 4 bases of the junction unmatched. The germline CDR1 and CDR2 sequences are SNHLY and FYNNEI. The CDR3 extends over 15 amino acids. CDR3 protein: CASSELRTSGETQYF. The DNA of the CDR3 is TGTGCCAGCAGTGAATTAAGGACTAGCGGAGAGACCCAGTACTTC.

This clone was detected only a few times. V and J are TRBV6-1 and TRBJ2-7, with 14 bases that match TRBD2. Germline-derived CDR1 and CDR2 are MNHNS and SASEGT. Losses at the gene ends were 3 bases for V and 8 bases for J; bases not matched to a gene: 3. This CDR3 is 14 amino acids long. CDR3 sequence reads: CASSEGTSGSQQYF. The DNA for the CDR3 is TGTGCCAGCAGTGAGGGGACTAGCGGGAGCCAGCAGTACTTC.

The chain links TRBV2 to TRBJ2-5; D is ambiguous. Per germline, CDR1 SNHLY and CDR2 FYNNEI. V was shortened by 5 bases and J by 1 base, with 5 bases between the two germline ends. The CDR3 covers 12 residues. CDR3 amino acids: CASSLVQETQYF. The CDR3 nucleotides are TGTGCCAGCAGTTTAGTCCAAGAGACCCAGTACTTC.

The chain couples TRBV11-2 to TRBJ2-5, with no clear D. The CDR3 covers 11 residues. V was trimmed by 5 bases and J by 1 base, leaving 2 bases between them. The germline CDR1 and CDR2 sequences are SGHAT and FQNNGV. This chain's CDR3 is CASSLQETQYF. The CDR3 DNA follows: TGTGCCAGCAGCCTCCAAGAGACCCAGTACTTC.

The gene calls are TRBV7-9 and TRBJ1-1; D uncertain. Deletions cut 5 bases from V and 7 bases from J, with 14 bases between. Germline V gene data show CDR1 as SEHNR and CDR2 as FQNEAQ (reference sequence). The CDR3 length is 13 residues. The CDR3 loop reads CASSPPAGLEAFF. Written as DNA, the CDR3 is TGTGCCAGCAGCCCCCCGGCGGGTCTTGAAGCTTTCTTT.

The chain links TRBV11-1 to TRBJ2-1; 8 nucleotides match TRBD1. Germline assignment: CDR1 SGHAT and CDR2 FQDESV (reference sequence). The V and J ends lost 5 bases and 2 bases, in that order; junction bases with no gene match: 5. This CDR3 spans 15 amino acids. CDR3 sequence reads: CASSPGTGTYNEQFF. The DNA of the CDR3 is TGTGCCAGCAGCCCCGGGACAGGTACCTACAATGAGCAGTTCTTC.

The gene calls are TRBV29-1 and TRBJ2-3; 14 bases match TRBD2. V lost 2 bases and J lost 3; bases outside the gene matches: 7. This CDR3 spans 17 amino acids. CDR1 and CDR2 (germline): SQVTM, ANQGSEA. Here the CDR3 DNA reads TGCAGCGTTGAATGGGGACTAGCGGGAGAGGGGACAGATACGCAGTATTTT. Translation gives CSVEWGLAGEGTDTQYF.

This clone was counted a single time. The chain has TRBV5-1 and TRBJ2-5, with 10 bases identical to TRBD2. Germline assignment: CDR1 SGHRS and CDR2 YFSETQ. V was pared by 2 bases and J by 5 bases, with 9 bases of the junction left unmatched. This CDR3 is built from 16 residues. CDR3 nucleotide sequence: TGCGCCAGCAGCTTAGGGCAAGCGGGAGGGCCGGAGACCCAGTACTTC. The encoded protein is CASSLGQAGGPETQYF.

This clone was seen just once. The gene calls are TRBV7-3 and TRBJ2-1; 12 bases are a match to TRBD2. V was clipped by 0 bases and J by 9 bases; unmatched bases: 6. Germline assignment: CDR1 SGHTA and CDR2 FQGTGA. The CDR3 is 16 amino acids. CDR3 residues: CASSLTASGRAGEQFF. In nucleotides, the CDR3 is TGTGCCAGCAGCTTAACGGCTAGCGGGAGGGCCGGTGAGCAGTTCTTC. Variable domain in full (rest from reference TRBV7-3 and TRBJ2-1): GAGVSQTPSNKVTEKGKYVELRCDPISGHTALYWYRQSLGQGPEFLIYFQGTGAADDSGLPNDRFFAVRPEGSVSTLKIQRTERGDSAVYLCASSLTASGRAGEQFFGPGTRLTVL.

The V and J genes are TRBV6-2 or TRBV6-3 and TRBJ1-2, with 7 positions matching TRBD1. CDR1 is MNHEY and CDR2 is SVGEGT in the germline V gene. V lost 0 bases to trimming and J lost 2 bases; unmatched junction nucleotides: 0. The CDR3 is 14 amino acids. CDR3 region: CASSYSDRNYGYTF. The DNA of the CDR3 is TGTGCCAGCAGTTACTCGGACAGGAACTATGGCTACACCTTC.

The V call is TRBV5-1, the J call TRBJ1-6; 9 bases are shared with TRBD1. In germline, CDR1 is SGHRS, CDR2 YFSETQ. The trim removed 6 bases at V and 9 bases at J, leaving 10 bases unmatched. The CDR3 has 15 amino acids. This CDR3 reads CASTPDATGGSPLHF. In DNA form, the CDR3 reads TGCGCCAGCACCCCGGATGCGACAGGGGGTTCACCCCTCCACTTT. Filled out from reference TRBV5-1 and TRBJ1-6, the complete variable domain reads KAGVTQTPRYLIKTRGQQVTLSCSPISGHRSVSWYQQTPGQGLQFLFEYFSETQRNKGNFPGRFSGRQFSNSRSEMNVSTLELGDSALYLCASTPDATGGSPLHFGNGTRLTVT.

This chain links TRBV6-5 with TRBJ2-1; 9 bases align to TRBD2. The CDR3 is 16 residues long. Germline CDR1 MNHEY, CDR2 SVGAGI. Unmatched junction bases numbered 7, after V lost 0 bases and J lost 7 bases. The CDR3 loop reads CASSYSTGTSLNEQFF. In DNA form, the CDR3 reads TGTGCCAGCAGTTACTCGACCGGGACTAGCTTAAATGAGCAGTTCTTC.

V gene TRBV2 combines with J gene TRBJ1-2, with 10 positions matching TRBD1. The CDR3 has 12 residues. The ends lost 7 bases at V and 13 bases at J; junction bases unmatched: 9. Germline CDR1 reads SNHLY; CDR2 reads FYNNEI. The CDR3 DNA follows: TGTGCCAGCATTGGGGACAGGGGTAGTTCCACCTTC. Amino acid sequence: CASIGDRGSSTF.

This chain connects TRBV9 to TRBJ1-6; a possible D gene is TRBD1 (5 bases). V lost 4 bases, J lost 4 bases, and 15 bases lay in between. The germline gives CDR1 SGDLS, CDR2 YYNGEE. CDR3 length: 16 amino acids. The CDR3, as DNA: TGTGCCAGCAGCACCCAGCCGGGGGGGTATAATTCACCCCTCCACTTT. It specifies CASSTQPGGYNSPLHF.

This chain connects TRBV11-1 to TRBJ2-3; D may be TRBD2 (6 bases). The V gene lost 5 bases and the J gene lost 1 base, with 10 bases spanning the gap. The CDR3 extends over 14 amino acids. Germline V CDR1 and CDR2: SGHAT, FQDESV (reference sequence). The CDR3 DNA sequence: TGTGCCAGCAGCACCCCGGGGGGCACAGATACGCAGTATTTT. Its translation: CASSTPGGTDTQYF.

This chain uses TRBV10-3 with TRBJ1-2; D is perhaps TRBD1 (6 bases). CDR3 length equals 13 residues. Germline lookup yields CDR1 ENHRY and CDR2 SYGVKD. The ends were cut back, 10 bases at V and 7 bases at J, with 19 bases in the middle. CDR3 amino acids: CATIAQGVLGYTF. The DNA of the CDR3 is TGTGCCACCATCGCACAGGGAGTGCTTGGCTACACCTTC.

The V gene is TRBV19, the J gene TRBJ1-4; the match to TRBD1 covers 8 bases. With 7 bases clipped from V and 7 bases from J, the junction kept 8 bases outside the gene matches. The CDR3 is 14 residues long. Germline lookup yields CDR1 LNHDA and CDR2 SQIVND (reference sequence). The CDR3 nucleotides read TGTGCCAGTACCAACGACAGGGGAGGTGAAAAACTGTTTTTT. This sequence encodes CASTNDRGGEKLFF. Full variable domain (missing parts from reference TRBV19 and TRBJ1-4): DGGITQSPKYLFRKEGQNVTLSCEQNLNHDAMYWYRQDPGQGLRLIYYSQIVNDFQKGDIAEGYSVSREKKESFPLTVTSAQKNPTAFYLCASTNDRGGEKLFFGSGTQLSVL.

J is TRBJ2-3 and V is TRBV18; weak D call: TRBD2 (5 bases). Germline CDR1 and CDR2: KGHSH and LQKENI. The CDR3 sequence is 17 residues long. Trimming shortened V by 3 bases and J by 0 bases, and 16 bases separated the two germline ends. Written as DNA, the CDR3 is TGTGCCAGCTCACCGACTTTTAGGAGGTTAAGCACAGATACGCAGTATTTT. It is translated as CASSPTFRRLSTDTQYF.

The V gene is TRBV11-3, the J gene TRBJ2-2, with 9 bases aligning to TRBD1. Germline lookup yields CDR1 SGHNT and CDR2 YENEEA. The CDR3 length is 16 residues. The J segment lost 6 bases and the V segment lost 0 bases, leaving 5 bases of the junction unmatched. This CDR3 reads CASSLDGTGRSGELFF. The CDR3 DNA is TGTGCCAGCAGCTTAGACGGGACAGGGCGGTCCGGGGAGCTGTTTTTT.

This chain links TRBV6-4 with TRBJ2-1; 10 nucleotides agree with TRBD1. Germline V gives CDR1 MRHNA, CDR2 SNTAGT. V lost 5 bases to trimming and J lost 8 bases; unmatched junction nucleotides: 9. This CDR3 region has 15 residues. CDR3 in amino acids: CASSSGTGAGDEQFF. The CDR3 nucleotides are TGTGCCAGCAGTTCCGGGACAGGGGCAGGGGATGAGCAGTTCTTC.

This clone was seen more than once but under ten times. The CDR3 DNA reads TGTGCCAGCAGCTTAGCTCAACTAGCGGGAGGGCCCAATACGCAGTATTTT. It is translated as CASSLAQLAGGPNTQYF. V is TRBV7-6 and J is TRBJ2-3; 13 positions match TRBD2. V shed 0 bases, J shed 7 bases, and the junction held 7 bases outside the gene matches. CDR1 is SGHVS and CDR2 is FNYEAQ in the germline V gene. This CDR3 is built from 17 residues.

The V and J genes are TRBV9 and TRBJ2-5, with 8 bases fitting TRBD2. V was pared by 2 bases and J by 3 bases, with 12 bases of the junction left unmatched. CDR3 length: 17 residues. CDR1 is SGDLS and CDR2 is YYNGEE in the germline V gene. The CDR3: CASSVGVAGRGEETQYF. The CDR3 nucleotides are TGTGCCAGCAGCGTGGGAGTAGCGGGGCGGGGGGAAGAGACCCAGTACTTC.

Turning to this clone: Distinct nucleotide sequences in the sample also encode this CDR3. The rearrangement links TRBV7-2 to TRBJ1-2; the D is unclear. This CDR3 contains 13 residues. Per germline, CDR1 SGHTA and CDR2 FQGNSA. Trimming pared 1 base from V and 5 bases from J, leaving 8 bases between. The CDR3 reads CASSLGRGYGYTF. For the CDR3, the DNA is TGTGCCAGCAGCTTAGGCCGAGGTTATGGCTACACCTTC.

This clone turned up a few times. Other DNA sequences within the sample encode an identical CDR3. V is TRBV20-1 and J is TRBJ2-3; tentative D call: TRBD2 (5 bases). The CDR3 is 15 amino acids. The germline gives CDR1 DFQATT, CDR2 SNEGSKA (reference sequence). The germline V and J ends were trimmed by 3 bases and 0 bases, with 13 bases remaining between them. The CDR3 sequence is CSASRSGTSTDTQYF. Written as DNA, the CDR3 is TGCAGTGCTAGTCGAAGCGGCACTAGCACAGATACGCAGTATTTT.

This rearrangement joins TRBV21-1 to TRBJ2-3; whether TRBD2, the table's D call, matches the DNA was not checked. TRBV21-1 is noted as a pseudogene. The CDR3 is 18 amino acids. CDR3 amino acids: CASSKGAGGSPGTDTQYF. The CDR3 DNA is TGTGCCAGCAGCAAAGGAGCGGGAGGGAGTCCCGGCACAGATACGCAGTATTTT.

This chain uses TRBV30 with TRBJ1-1; 10 nucleotides match TRBD1. Germline CDR1 reads GTSNPN; CDR2 reads SVGIG (reference sequence). V was clipped by 4 bases and J by 1 base; unmatched bases: 3. This CDR3 contains 14 residues. The CDR3 spells CAWNRQGANTEAFF. DNA for the CDR3: TGTGCCTGGAACCGACAGGGGGCGAACACTGAAGCTTTCTTT.

The V call is TRBV18, the J call TRBJ2-3; maybe TRBD2 (5 bases). The CDR3 has 14 residues. Trimming shortened V by 5 bases and J by 4 bases, and 13 bases separated the two germline ends. Germline CDR1 is KGHSH and CDR2 is LQKENI. The CDR3 region has the DNA TGTGCCAGCTCATCGGGGAGTCCGCCAGATACGCAGTATTTT. Translation gives CASSSGSPPDTQYF. Using reference TRBV18 and TRBJ2-3 for the parts outside the CDR3, the full variable domain is NAGVMQNPRHLVRRRGQEARLRCSPMKGHSHVYWYRQLPEEGLKFMVYLQKENIIDESGMPKERFSAEFPKEGPSILRIQQVVRGDSAAYFCASSSGSPPDTQYFGPGTRLTVL.

This chain connects TRBV3-1 (or the pseudogene TRBV3-2) to TRBJ2-2; 9 positions agree with TRBD2. V lost 1 base and J lost 3; bases outside the gene matches: 12. Per the germline V gene, CDR1 is LGHDT and CDR2 is YNNKEL (reference sequence). CDR3 size: 19 residues. The CDR3 loop is CASSQGREREEGYTGELFF. DNA of the CDR3: TGTGCCAGCAGCCAAGGCCGAGAGCGGGAGGAGGGATACACCGGGGAGCTGTTTTTT.

This clone was observed a handful of times. Germline is not matched at one junction end, which may reflect a read error. CDR3: CASSSKTSGSYNEQFF. CDR3 nucleotides: TGTGCTAGCAGCTCCAAGACTAGCGGTTCCTACAATGAGCAGTTCTTC. The rearrangement links TRBV7-7 to TRBJ2-1; 9 nucleotides line up with TRBD2. This CDR3 comprises 16 residues. Germline V CDR1 and CDR2: SSHAT, FNYEAQ (reference sequence).

This clone was detected once. CDR3 sequence (DNA): TGTGCCAGCAGTACTGGGACACTAAGTGGCTACACCTTC. It translates to CASSTGTLSGYTF. The V call is TRBV12-3 or TRBV12-4, the J call TRBJ1-2, with D perhaps matching TRBD1 (6 bases). Trimming removed 5 bases from V and 7 bases from J, with 14 bases in between. This CDR3 contains 13 residues.